This T cell receptor (beta chain) appears in the sequencing data of a study of cytomegalovirus exposure and HLA in healthy donors. Study-wide context: The 120 validation repertoires were reported in a later analysis to have been generated on the same platform as the roughly 670 first-cohort repertoires. General study points: Most TCR sequences were seen very rarely across donors, but some public TCRs occurred in many.

About this clone itself: Its specificity is unknown. Other DNA sequences in the same sample also yield this CDR3.

Germline V gives CDR1 SGHRS, CDR2 YFSETQ. V trimming: 0 bases; J trimming: 5 bases; junction bases outside the gene matches: 4. The CDR3 spans 14 residues. This table comes from immunoSEQ multiplex PCR, and its TCRdb copy is limited to in-frame clones, with some not included. Of 100,000 to 150,000 clones listed, approximately 89% are singletons. Sequencing input: PBMCs. The sequence was obtained from a woman under 30 in good health and CMV-seronegative. The gene calls are TRBV5-1 and TRBJ1-2; 7 bases are a match to TRBD1. CDR3 nucleotides: TGCGCCAGCAGCTTGGAGGGCAGGGGGTATGGCTACACCTTC. This codes for CASSLEGRGYGYTF. The whole variable domain, remainder taken from reference TRBV5-1 and TRBJ1-2, is KAGVTQTPRYLIKTRGQQVTLSCSPISGHRSVSWYQQTPGQGLQFLFEYFSETQRNKGNFPGRFSGRQFSNSRSEMNVSTLELGDSALYLCASSLEGRGYGYTFGSGTRLTVV.